A single sample is the source of the 4 T cell receptor beta chains below, sequenced in a study of metastatic and nonmetastatic thyroid tumors. Each patient went into thyroid surgery without having received any treatment. TCRdb re-analyzed the PCR reads using MiXCR. Here the sample spans 29,000 or so clones, 3.5% to 5% being singletons. Sequences were obtained from blood. The receptor source for this set is a female donor with papillary thyroid cancer or a benign thyroid nodule (not recorded which). Some clones in this sample may be carry-over from other donors' samples.

J is TRBJ2-1 and V is TRBV11-2, with D perhaps matching TRBD1 (6 bases). V was cut by 5 bases and J by 6 bases, with 17 bases left in between. Germline CDR1 is SGHAT and CDR2 is FQNNGV. CDR3 length: 15 amino acids. CDR3 bases: TGTGCCAGCAGCCAAACGGACTGGGGGCGCAATGAGCAGTTCTTC. Protein product: CASSQTDWGRNEQFF. The entire variable domain, with the rest obtained from reference TRBV11-2 and TRBJ2-1, is as follows: EAGVAQSPRYKIIEKRQSVAFWCNPISGHATLYWYQQILGQGPKLLIQFQNNGVVDDSQLPKDRFSAERLKGVDSTLKIQPAKLEDSAVYLCASSQTDWGRNEQFFGPGTRLTVL.

This clone was found a few times. This clone may be a read error of a much larger clone one base away. J is TRBJ2-3 and V is TRBV6-1, with D unclear. V gave up 7 bases and J gave up 6 bases, with 20 bases separating them. The CDR3 spans 15 residues. Germline CDR1 reads MNHNS; CDR2 reads SASEGT. For the CDR3, the DNA is TGTGCCAGCACTGCGTCTGGCAGCTCGTCGGATACGCAGTATTTT. This gives the protein CASTASGSSSDTQYF.

The table lists this clone with many counts. The junction does not match germline at one end; this may be a read error. The rearrangement joins TRBV30 to TRBJ1-2; possibly TRBD1 for D (5 bases). This CDR3 has 13 amino acids. CDR1 and CDR2 (germline): GTSNPN, SVGIG (reference sequence). Here the CDR3 reads CAWTLGAGYGYTF. CDR3 nucleotides: TGTGCATGGACACTAGGGGCTGGCTATGGCTACACCTTC.

This clone was seen at least ten times. The chain joins TRBV14 to TRBJ1-2; D may be TRBD1 (6 bases). V was clipped by 4 bases and J by 0 bases, with 18 bases between them. This CDR3 is 17 amino acids long. Per germline, CDR1 SGHDN and CDR2 FVKESK. Here the CDR3 DNA reads TGTGCCAGCAGCCCCCTGCCGACAGGAATCACTAACTATGGCTACACCTTC. The encoded protein is CASSPLPTGITNYGYTF. Full variable domain (rest looked up from reference TRBV14 and TRBJ1-2): EAGVTQFPSHSVIEKGQTVTLRCDPISGHDNLYWYRRVMGKEIKFLLHFVKESKQDESGMPNNRFLAERTGGTYSTLKVQPAELEDSGVYFCASSPLPTGITNYGYTFGSGTRLTVV.